The text below deals with one TCR beta chain. The antigen remains undetermined. The sample originates from a study of siplizumab effects on memory and regulatory T cells. Points from the study as a whole: Siplizumab produced a significant reduction in alloreactive sequences that were traceable to unstimulated CD4+ memory cells. Treg-derived clones made up an average of around 67% of mappable alloreactive CD4+ clones with siplizumab and 25% to 30% in controls.

V lost 4 bases to trimming and J lost 4 bases, with 13 bases between them. Germline CDR1 is SQVTM and CDR2 is ANQGSEA. The CDR3 consists of 13 residues. The data were produced by immunoSEQ multiplex PCR, yet TCRdb's version contains in-frame clones alone and is incomplete. The table lists fewer than 120,000 clones, 80% to 95% of them singletons. The chain joins TRBV29-1 to TRBJ1-2; D is uncertain. The material sequenced was CD4+ T cells sorted from blood. The source of this sequence is a human donor in good health. DNA for the CDR3: TGCAGCGTTGGTACTCCGCTGACCTATGGCTACACCTTC. Translated, it gives CSVGTPLTYGYTF.